This T cell receptor (beta chain) is drawn from a study of vaccination effects on CD4 cells after COVID-19. Trimming shortened V by 4 bases and J by 0 bases, and 16 bases separated the two germline ends. Germline V CDR1 and CDR2: SNHLY, FYNNEI. The CDR3 covers 17 residues. Generated by immunoSEQ multiplex PCR, the TCRdb table keeps only in-frame clones and is missing some. Counted here are about 73,000 clones, roughly 74% occurring once; the ten biggest clones make up less than 3%. Study findings and constraints: Vaccine-induced clones in healthy vaccinees cross-reacted with common cold coronaviruses in only 1 of 255 cases.

Points on this clone: What it binds is unknown.

Sequencing was preceded by expansion of antigen-specific CD4+ T cells with viral peptide pools in the ViraFEST assay. With about ten days of culture completed, CD4+ T cells were isolated. Nucleocapsid antibody tests were negative, and the vaccine recipients had no prior SARS-CoV-2 infection. Supplemented with around 9.3 IU/ml IL-2 and roughly 10 ug/ml peptides, more than 1.5 million PBMC per well were kept in culture. Sequenced here: CD4+ T cells from PBMCs cultured with HCoV-NL63 spike peptides, sampled before COVID-19 vaccination. The sequence came from a human donor who received a COVID-19 vaccine. This chain joins TRBV2 and TRBJ1-5; D might be TRBD1 (5 bases). The CDR3 region is CASSALLWDDSNQPQHF. The DNA of the CDR3 is TGTGCCAGCAGTGCGCTTTTGTGGGACGATAGCAATCAGCCCCAGCATTTT.